One T cell receptor beta chain is described in this entry. Its antigen is not identified. TCRdb's copy holds only in-frame clones and misses some; the assay was immunoSEQ multiplex PCR. The sample shows 15,000 to 25,000 clones, around 80% of them seen only once. The data were taken from a study of T cell therapy after organ transplantation. Time point indicated: 4-8 weeks after completion of therapy. The CDR3 spans 12 residues. V was shortened by 4 bases and J by 3 bases, with 6 bases between the two germline ends. Germline CDR1 reads LNHDA; CDR2 reads SQIVND (reference sequence). The TCR sequence derives from a human patient who had received a solid organ transplant and had CMV disease. Some T cells may be the graft donor's. The sequencing used CD8+ T cells from blood, collected after autologous CMV-specific T cell therapy. V gene TRBV19 combines with J gene TRBJ1-2; no clear D gene. CDR3 amino acids: CASSTTDYGYTF. As DNA, the CDR3 is TGTGCCAGTAGTACAACAGACTATGGCTACACCTTC.